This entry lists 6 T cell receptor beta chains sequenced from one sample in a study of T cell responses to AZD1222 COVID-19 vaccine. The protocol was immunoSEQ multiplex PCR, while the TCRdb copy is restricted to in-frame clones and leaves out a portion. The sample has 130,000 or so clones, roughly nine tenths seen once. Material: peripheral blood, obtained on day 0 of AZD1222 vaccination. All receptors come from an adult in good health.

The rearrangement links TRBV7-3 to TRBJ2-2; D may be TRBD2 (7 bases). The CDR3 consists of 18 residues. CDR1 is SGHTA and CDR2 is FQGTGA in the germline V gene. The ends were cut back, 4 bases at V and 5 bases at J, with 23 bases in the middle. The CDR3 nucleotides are TGTGCCAGCAGCTCGAGGTCACGGGGGGCATCGCGGACCGGGGAGCTGTTTTTT. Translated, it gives CASSSRSRGASRTGELFF.

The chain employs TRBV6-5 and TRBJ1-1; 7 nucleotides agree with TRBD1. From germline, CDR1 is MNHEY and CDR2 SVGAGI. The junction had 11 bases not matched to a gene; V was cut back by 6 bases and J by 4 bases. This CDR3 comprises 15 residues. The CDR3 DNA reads TGTGCCAGCAGGCCCCAGGGGGGGGCGGTCACTGAAGCTTTCTTT. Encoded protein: CASRPQGGAVTEAFF.

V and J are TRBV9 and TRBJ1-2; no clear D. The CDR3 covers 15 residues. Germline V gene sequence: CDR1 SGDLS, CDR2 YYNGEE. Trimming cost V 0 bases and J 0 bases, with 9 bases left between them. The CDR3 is CASSVAGVSNYGYTF. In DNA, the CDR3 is TGTGCCAGCAGCGTAGCTGGGGTCTCTAACTATGGCTACACCTTC.

The CDR3 bases are TGTGCCAGCAGCGAACTCAGGGGGGACAGGGGCTACACCTTC. Translation gives CASSELRGDRGYTF. V and J are TRBV7-8 and TRBJ1-2, with 8 bases identical to TRBD1. The CDR3 is made up of 14 amino acids. V shed 5 bases, J shed 8 bases, and the junction held 10 bases outside the gene matches. Germline V gene data show CDR1 as SGHVS and CDR2 as FQNEAQ.

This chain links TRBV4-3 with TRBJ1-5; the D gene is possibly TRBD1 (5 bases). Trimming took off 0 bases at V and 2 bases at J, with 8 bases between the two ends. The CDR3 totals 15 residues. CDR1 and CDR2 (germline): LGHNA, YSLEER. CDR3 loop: CASSQDGAGNQPQHF. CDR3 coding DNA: TGCGCCAGCAGCCAAGATGGGGCAGGCAATCAGCCCCAGCATTTT.

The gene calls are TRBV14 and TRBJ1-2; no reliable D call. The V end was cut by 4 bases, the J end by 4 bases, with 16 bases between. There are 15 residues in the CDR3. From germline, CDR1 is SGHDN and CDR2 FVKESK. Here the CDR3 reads CASSRDAAPGYGYTF. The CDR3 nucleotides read TGTGCCAGCAGCCGGGATGCGGCTCCGGGCTATGGCTACACCTTC.